The 2 T cell receptor beta chains below all came from one sample that was sequenced in a study of T cell responses to AZD1222 COVID-19 vaccine. TCRdb's copy holds only in-frame clones and misses some; the assay was immunoSEQ multiplex PCR. The sample holds some 120,000 clones, around nine tenths seen once. The sample consisted of peripheral blood, taken on day 0 of AZD1222 vaccination. All receptors derive from an adult in good health.

The chain recombines TRBV30 with TRBJ1-2; 11 bases line up with TRBD1. The length of the CDR3 is 16 residues. Germline V gene data show CDR1 as GTSNPN and CDR2 as SVGIG (reference sequence). The ends lost 0 bases at V and 8 bases at J; junction bases unmatched: 11. CDR3 amino acids: CAWSVLAPDRGLGYTF. CDR3 in DNA: TGTGCCTGGAGTGTACTAGCCCCGGACAGGGGGCTCGGCTACACCTTC.

The chain carries TRBV5-1 and TRBJ2-2; D is uncertain. The CDR3 extends over 14 amino acids. Trimming removed 3 bases from V and 6 bases from J, with 12 bases in between. The germline gives CDR1 SGHRS, CDR2 YFSETQ. The CDR3 bases are TGCGCCAGCAGCTGGAGCTTAGCCGCCGGGGAGCTGTTTTTT. Its translation is CASSWSLAAGELFF. Filled out from reference TRBV5-1 and TRBJ2-2, the complete variable domain reads KAGVTQTPRYLIKTRGQQVTLSCSPISGHRSVSWYQQTPGQGLQFLFEYFSETQRNKGNFPGRFSGRQFSNSRSEMNVSTLELGDSALYLCASSWSLAAGELFFGEGSRLTVL.